This T cell receptor (beta chain) emerged from a study of post-analysis software for immune sequencing data. Study summary: Progressive-relapsing, secondary progressive and relapsing-remitting multiple sclerosis were among the disease courses included.

The study, taken as a whole, reports: Those with multiple sclerosis, the patient group, showed significantly lower normalized Chao1 diversity than controls. Samples prepared in the same batch strongly co-clustered by F measure. Elevated frequency relative to controls characterized four or five TRBV segments in patients, TRBV5-6, TRBV5-1 and TRBV20-1 among them.

Unique molecular identifiers were built into the TCR beta cDNA libraries. From the PCR reads, TCRdb called clonotypes with MiXCR, one entry per CDR3 protein. In the table there are roughly 430,000 distinct CDR3 sequences, about 40% of which are singletons. There are a few counts of this clonotype. Its antigen is undetermined. CDR1 and CDR2 from the germline V gene are GTSNPN and SVGIG (reference sequence). The CDR3 is 16 amino acids. V was cut by 2 bases and J by 0 bases, with 11 bases left in between. The rearrangement links TRBV30 to TRBJ2-6; tentative D call: TRBD1 (6 bases). Sequencing was performed on blood. This receptor was taken from a girl aged 2-15 years with multiple sclerosis. The CDR3 region is CAWSPGHLSGANVLTF. CDR3 nucleotide sequence: TGTGCCTGGAGTCCGGGACACCTCTCTGGGGCCAACGTCCTGACTTTC.